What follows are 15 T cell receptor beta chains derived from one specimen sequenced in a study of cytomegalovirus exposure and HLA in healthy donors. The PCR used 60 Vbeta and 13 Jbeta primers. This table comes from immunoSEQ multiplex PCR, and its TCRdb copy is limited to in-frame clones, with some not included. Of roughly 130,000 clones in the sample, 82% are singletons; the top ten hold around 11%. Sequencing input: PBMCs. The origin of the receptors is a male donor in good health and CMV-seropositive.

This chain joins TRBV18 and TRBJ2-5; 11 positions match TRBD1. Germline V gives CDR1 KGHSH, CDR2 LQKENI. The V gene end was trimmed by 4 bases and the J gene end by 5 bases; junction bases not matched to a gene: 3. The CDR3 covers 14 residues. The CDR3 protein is CASSRDRGLETQYF. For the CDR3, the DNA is TGTGCCAGCTCACGGGACAGGGGGTTGGAGACCCAGTACTTC.

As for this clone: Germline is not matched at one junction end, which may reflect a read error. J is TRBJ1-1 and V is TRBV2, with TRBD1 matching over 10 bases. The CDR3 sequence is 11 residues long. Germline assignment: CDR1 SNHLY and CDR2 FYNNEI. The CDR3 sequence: CASRGQGETAF. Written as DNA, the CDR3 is TGTGCCAGCAGAGGACAGGGGGAAACGGCCTTT.

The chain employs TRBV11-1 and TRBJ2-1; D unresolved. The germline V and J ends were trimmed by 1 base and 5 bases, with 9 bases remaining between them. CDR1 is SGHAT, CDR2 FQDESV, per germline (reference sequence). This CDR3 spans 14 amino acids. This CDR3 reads CASSLDRQDNEQFF. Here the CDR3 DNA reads TGTGCCAGCAGCTTAGACCGGCAGGACAATGAGCAGTTCTTC.

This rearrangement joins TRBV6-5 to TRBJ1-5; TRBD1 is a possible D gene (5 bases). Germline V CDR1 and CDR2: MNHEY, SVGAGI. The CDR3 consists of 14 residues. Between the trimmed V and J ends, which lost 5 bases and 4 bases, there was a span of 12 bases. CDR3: CASSPGRGNQPQHF. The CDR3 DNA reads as TGTGCCAGCAGTCCCGGGCGGGGGAATCAGCCCCAGCATTTT.

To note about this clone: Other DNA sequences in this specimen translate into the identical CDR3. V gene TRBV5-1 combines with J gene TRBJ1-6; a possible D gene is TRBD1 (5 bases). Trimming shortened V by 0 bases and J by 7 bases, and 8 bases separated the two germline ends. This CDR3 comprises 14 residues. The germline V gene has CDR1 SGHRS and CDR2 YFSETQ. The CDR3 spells CASSLGQGNSPLHF. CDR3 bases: TGCGCCAGCAGCTTGGGGCAGGGAAATTCACCCCTCCACTTT.

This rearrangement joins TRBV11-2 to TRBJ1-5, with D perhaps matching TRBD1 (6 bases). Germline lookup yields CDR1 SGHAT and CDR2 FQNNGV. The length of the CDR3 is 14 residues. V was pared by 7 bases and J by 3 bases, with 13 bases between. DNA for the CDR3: TGTGCCAGCACCCCCAGGGGAAACAATCAGCCCCAGCATTTT. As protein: CASTPRGNNQPQHF.

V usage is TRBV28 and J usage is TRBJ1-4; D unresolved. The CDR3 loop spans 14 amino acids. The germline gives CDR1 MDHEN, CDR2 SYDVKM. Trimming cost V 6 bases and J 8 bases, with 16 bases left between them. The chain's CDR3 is CASRERSTGEKLFF. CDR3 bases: TGTGCCAGCAGAGAACGATCCACGGGGGAAAAACTGTTTTTT.

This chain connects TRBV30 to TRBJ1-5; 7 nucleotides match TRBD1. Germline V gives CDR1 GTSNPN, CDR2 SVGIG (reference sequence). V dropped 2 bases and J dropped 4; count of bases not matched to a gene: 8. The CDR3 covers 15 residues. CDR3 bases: TGTGCCTGGAGTAGAACCGGGACAGCTAATCAGCCCCAGCATTTT. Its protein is CAWSRTGTANQPQHF. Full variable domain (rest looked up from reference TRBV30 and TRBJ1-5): SQTIHQWPATLVQPVGSPLSLECTVEGTSNPNLYWYRQAAGRGLQLLFYSVGIGQISSEVPQNLSASRPQDRQFILSSKKLLLSDSGFYLCAWSRTGTANQPQHFGDGTRLSIL.

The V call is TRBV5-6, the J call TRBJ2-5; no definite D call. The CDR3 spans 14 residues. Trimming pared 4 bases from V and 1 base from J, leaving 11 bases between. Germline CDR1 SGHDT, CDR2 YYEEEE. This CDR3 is CASSRGSLQETQYF. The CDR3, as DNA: TGTGCCAGCAGCCGAGGCAGCCTCCAAGAGACCCAGTACTTC. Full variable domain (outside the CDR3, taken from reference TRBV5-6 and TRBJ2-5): DAGVTQSPTHLIKTRGQQVTLRCSPKSGHDTVSWYQQALGQGPQFIFQYYEEEERQRGNFPDRFSGHQFPNYSSELNVNALLLGDSALYLCASSRGSLQETQYFGPGTRLLVL.

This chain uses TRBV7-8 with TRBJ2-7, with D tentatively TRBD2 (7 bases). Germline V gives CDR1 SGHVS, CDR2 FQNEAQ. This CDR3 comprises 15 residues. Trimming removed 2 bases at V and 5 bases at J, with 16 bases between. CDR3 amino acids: CASSLWEQGTNEQYF. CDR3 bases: TGTGCCAGCAGCTTATGGGAGCAGGGGACTAACGAGCAGTACTTC.

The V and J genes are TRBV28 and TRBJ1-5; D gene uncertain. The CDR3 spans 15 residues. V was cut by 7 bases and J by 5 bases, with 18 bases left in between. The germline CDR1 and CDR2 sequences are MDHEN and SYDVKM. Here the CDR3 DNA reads TGTGCCAGCATACGTCTCCTCCAGAACGATCAGCCCCAGCATTTT. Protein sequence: CASIRLLQNDQPQHF.

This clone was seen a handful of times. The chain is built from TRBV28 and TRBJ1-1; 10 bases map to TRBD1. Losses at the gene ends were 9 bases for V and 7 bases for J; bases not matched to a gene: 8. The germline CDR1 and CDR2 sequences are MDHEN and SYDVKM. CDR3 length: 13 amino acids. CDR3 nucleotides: TGTGCCAGTCATGACAGGGGGCAGGTTGAAGCTTTCTTT. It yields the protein CASHDRGQVEAFF.

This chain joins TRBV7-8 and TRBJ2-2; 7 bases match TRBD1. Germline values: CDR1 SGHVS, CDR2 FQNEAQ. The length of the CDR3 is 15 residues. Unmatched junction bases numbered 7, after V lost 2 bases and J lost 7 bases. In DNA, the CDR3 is TGTGCCAGCAGCTTAAATCGGGACAGTTACGGGGAGCTGTTTTTT. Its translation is CASSLNRDSYGELFF.

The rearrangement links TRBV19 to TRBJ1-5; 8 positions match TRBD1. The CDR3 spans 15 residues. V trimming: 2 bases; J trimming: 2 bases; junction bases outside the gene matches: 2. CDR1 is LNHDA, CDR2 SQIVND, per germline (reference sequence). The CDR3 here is CASSILQGGNQPQHF. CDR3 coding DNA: TGTGCCAGTAGTATATTACAGGGGGGCAATCAGCCCCAGCATTTT.

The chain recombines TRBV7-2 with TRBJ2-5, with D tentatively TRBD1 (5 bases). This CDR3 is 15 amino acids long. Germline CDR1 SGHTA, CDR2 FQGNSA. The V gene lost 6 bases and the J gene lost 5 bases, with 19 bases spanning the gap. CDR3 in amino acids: CASSSRPPRDETQYF. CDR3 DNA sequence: TGTGCCAGCAGTTCCCGTCCACCCAGGGATGAGACCCAGTACTTC.